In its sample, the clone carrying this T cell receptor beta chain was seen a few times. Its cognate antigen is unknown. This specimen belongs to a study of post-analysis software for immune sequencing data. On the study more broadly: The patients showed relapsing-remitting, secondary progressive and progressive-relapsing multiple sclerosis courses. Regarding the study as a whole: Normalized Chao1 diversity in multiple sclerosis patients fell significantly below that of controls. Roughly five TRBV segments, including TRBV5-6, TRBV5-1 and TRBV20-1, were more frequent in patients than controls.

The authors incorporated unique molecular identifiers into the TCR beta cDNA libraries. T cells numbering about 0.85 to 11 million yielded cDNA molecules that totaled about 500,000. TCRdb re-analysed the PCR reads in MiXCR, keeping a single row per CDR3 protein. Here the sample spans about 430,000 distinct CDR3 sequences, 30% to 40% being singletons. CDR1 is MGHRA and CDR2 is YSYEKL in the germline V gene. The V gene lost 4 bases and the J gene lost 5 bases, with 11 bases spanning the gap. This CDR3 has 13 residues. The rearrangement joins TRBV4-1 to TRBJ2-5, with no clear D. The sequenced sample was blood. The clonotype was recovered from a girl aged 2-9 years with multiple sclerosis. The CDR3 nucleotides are TGCGCCAGCAGCCCCTCATCGAGGGAGACCCAGTACTTC. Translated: CASSPSSRETQYF.